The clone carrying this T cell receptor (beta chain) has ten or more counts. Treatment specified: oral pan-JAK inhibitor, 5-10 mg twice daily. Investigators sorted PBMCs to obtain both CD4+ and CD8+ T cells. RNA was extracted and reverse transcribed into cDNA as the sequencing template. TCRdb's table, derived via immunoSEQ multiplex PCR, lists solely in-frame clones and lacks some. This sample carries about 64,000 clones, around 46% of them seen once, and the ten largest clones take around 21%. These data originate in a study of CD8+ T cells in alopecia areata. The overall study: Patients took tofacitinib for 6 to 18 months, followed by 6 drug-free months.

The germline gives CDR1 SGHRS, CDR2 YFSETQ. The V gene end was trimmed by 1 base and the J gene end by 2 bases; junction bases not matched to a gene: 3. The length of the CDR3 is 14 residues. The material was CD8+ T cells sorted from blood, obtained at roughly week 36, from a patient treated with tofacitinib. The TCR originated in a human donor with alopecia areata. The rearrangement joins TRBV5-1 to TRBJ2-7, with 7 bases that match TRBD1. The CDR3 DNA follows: TGCGCCAGCAGCTTGATCGGGACAGCCTACGAGCAGTACTTC. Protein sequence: CASSLIGTAYEQYF.